Below are 2 T cell receptor beta chains sequenced from a single sample in a study of CD8 T cells in ankylosing spondylitis. TCRdb re-derived calls from the 5' RACE reads in MiXCR, one entry per CDR3 protein. The sample comprises roughly 120,000 distinct CDR3 sequences, roughly an eighth of which are singletons, and under 3% rests with the top ten. Specimen: blood, either unsorted or a sorted T cell fraction (not recorded which). The receptors originated from a female donor with ankylosing spondylitis or in good health (not recorded which).

This clonotype came up many times. This chain joins TRBV20-1 and TRBJ1-1, with no clear D. V lost 6 bases and J lost 7, with 12 bases in between. The length of the CDR3 is 11 residues. Germline V gene data show CDR1 as DFQATT and CDR2 as SNEGSKA (reference sequence). CDR3 in amino acids: CSARPKGEAFF. In nucleotides, the CDR3 is TGCAGTGCCCGTCCGAAAGGTGAAGCTTTCTTT.

This clonotype was detected ten times or more. The chain joins TRBV12-3 or TRBV12-4 to TRBJ2-2, with D perhaps TRBD2 (6 bases). V shed 6 bases and J shed 5 bases, with 16 bases lying between them. This CDR3 has 15 amino acids. The CDR3, as DNA: TGTGCCAGCAGAGCGGCGGGGATCGGGACCGGGGAGCTGTTTTTT. Translated: CASRAAGIGTGELFF.